Each of the 20 T cell receptor beta chains below was sequenced from the same sample in a study of cytomegalovirus exposure and HLA in healthy donors. The PCR used 60 Vbeta and 13 Jbeta primers. The repertoire was sequenced with immunoSEQ multiplex PCR; TCRdb's copy has only in-frame clones and lacks some. Altogether some 180,000 clones are present, around 77% being singletons, with the ten largest covering about 2.1%. Sequenced sample: PBMCs. The receptor source for this set is a man aged 30 to 45 in good health and CMV-seronegative.

This chain connects TRBV6-1 to TRBJ2-7, with D unresolved. V lost 6 bases and J lost 2, with 14 bases in between. This CDR3 comprises 14 residues. Germline-derived CDR1 and CDR2 are MNHNS and SASEGT. The DNA of the CDR3 is TGTGCCAGCAGCACCGCTTTGGCCACCTACGAGCAGTACTTC. Translated: CASSTALATYEQYF.

The gene calls are TRBV15 and TRBJ2-1; 10 bases agree with TRBD2. Germline values: CDR1 LNHNV, CDR2 YYDKDF (reference sequence). V dropped 3 bases and J dropped 7; count of bases not matched to a gene: 18. The CDR3 runs to 19 residues. This CDR3 is CATSSAEHSGRADRNEQFF. CDR3 nucleotide sequence: TGTGCCACCAGCAGTGCCGAGCACAGCGGGAGGGCCGATAGGAATGAGCAGTTCTTC. The whole variable domain, remainder taken from reference TRBV15 and TRBJ2-1, is DAMVIQNPRYQVTQFGKPVTLSCSQTLNHNVMYWYQQKSSQAPKLLFHYYDKDFNNEADTPDNFQSRRPNTSFCFLDIRSPGLGDTAMYLCATSSAEHSGRADRNEQFFGPGTRLTVL.

CDR3 DNA sequence: TGCGCCAGCAGCGGGGGACTAGCGGGGTCCTACGAGCAGTACTTC. This gives the protein CASSGGLAGSYEQYF. The chain employs TRBV5-1 and TRBJ2-7, with 13 bases lining up with TRBD2. The V gene end was trimmed by 4 bases and the J gene end by 1 base; junction bases not matched to a gene: 2. From germline, CDR1 is SGHRS and CDR2 YFSETQ. The CDR3 is 15 amino acids.

This chain connects TRBV4-1 to TRBJ1-3; D gene uncertain. The CDR3 contains 15 residues. Germline values: CDR1 MGHRA, CDR2 YSYEKL. Trimming took off 4 bases at V and 0 bases at J, with 10 bases between the two ends. CDR3 DNA sequence: TGCGCCAGCAGCCTCGACACGAGCTCTGGAAACACCATATATTTT. This translates into CASSLDTSSGNTIYF.

V gene TRBV27 combines with J gene TRBJ2-2; weak D call: TRBD1 (7 bases). The V gene's germline CDR1 is MNHEY and CDR2 SMNVEV (reference sequence). This CDR3 is built from 20 residues. Trimming took 5 bases from V and 6 from J, leaving 31 bases between them. The CDR3 spells CASSPHGYRETGTGAGELFF. As DNA, the CDR3 is TGTGCCAGCAGTCCGCACGGGTATAGGGAGACAGGGACGGGGGCCGGGGAGCTGTTTTTT.

This chain connects TRBV6-6 to TRBJ2-7, with TRBD2 identical over 9 bases. Germline lookup yields CDR1 MNHNY and CDR2 SVGAGI (reference sequence). J lost 2 bases, V lost 5 bases, and 10 bases had no gene match. This CDR3 comprises 16 residues. CDR3 sequence reads: CASSPTPAGGPYEQYF. The CDR3 DNA is TGTGCCAGCAGTCCCACCCCAGCGGGAGGACCCTACGAGCAGTACTTC.

The chain carries TRBV4-2 and TRBJ2-3; perhaps TRBD2 as D (6 bases). This CDR3 comprises 15 residues. Germline assignment: CDR1 LGHNA and CDR2 YNFKEQ. The V and J ends lost 2 bases and 1 base respectively, with 10 bases between them. This CDR3 reads CASSQQASGTDTQYF. The CDR3 DNA reads TGTGCCAGCAGCCAACAGGCTAGCGGCACAGATACGCAGTATTTT.

This chain connects TRBV28 to TRBJ2-7, with TRBD1 identical over 9 bases. The CDR3 runs to 14 residues. J was trimmed by 4 bases and V by 5 bases; bases with no gene match: 6. Germline-derived CDR1 and CDR2 are MDHEN and SYDVKM. The CDR3 reads CASSSRQGGYEQYF. The CDR3 DNA follows: TGTGCCAGCAGTAGTAGACAGGGGGGTTACGAGCAGTACTTC.

This CDR3 reads CASSLAPGQGTTGELFF. CDR3 sequence (DNA): TGTGCCAGCAGCTTAGCCCCGGGACAGGGAACCACCGGGGAGCTGTTTTTT. The chain links TRBV11-3 to TRBJ2-2; TRBD1 agrees at 9 bases. Germline trimming cut 1 base from V and 4 bases from J; bases unmatched to any gene: 7. This CDR3 comprises 17 residues. Germline CDR1 is SGHNT and CDR2 is YENEEA.

The chain carries TRBV19 and TRBJ1-1, with 12 bases matching TRBD1. V lost 3 bases, J lost 2 bases, and 1 base stayed unmatched. Germline CDR1 and CDR2: LNHDA and SQIVND (reference sequence). The CDR3 has 15 residues. The DNA for the CDR3 is TGTGCCAGTAGTATGGGGACAGGGGGCAACACTGAAGCTTTCTTT. Amino acid sequence: CASSMGTGGNTEAFF.

The V gene is TRBV9, the J gene TRBJ2-2; D call uncertain. This CDR3 region has 14 residues. The germline V gene has CDR1 SGDLS and CDR2 YYNGEE. The V gene lost 0 bases and the J gene lost 2 bases, with 5 bases spanning the gap. CDR3 region: CASSVATNTGELFF. The CDR3 bases are TGTGCCAGCAGCGTAGCCACAAACACCGGGGAGCTGTTTTTT.

Here the CDR3 DNA reads TGTGCCAGCAGCCATGACAGGGATACGCAGTATTTT. It yields the protein CASSHDRDTQYF. The chain is built from TRBV14 and TRBJ2-3; weak D call: TRBD1 (6 bases). The CDR3 sequence is 12 residues long. V was pared by 3 bases and J by 6 bases, with 7 bases between. Per the germline V gene, CDR1 is SGHDN and CDR2 is FVKESK. The full variable domain, with the rest looked up from reference TRBV14 and TRBJ2-3, is EAGVTQFPSHSVIEKGQTVTLRCDPISGHDNLYWYRRVMGKEIKFLLHFVKESKQDESGMPNNRFLAERTGGTYSTLKVQPAELEDSGVYFCASSHDRDTQYFGPGTRLTVL.

This chain links TRBV18 with TRBJ1-5; 9 nucleotides match TRBD1. This CDR3 region has 13 residues. Germline trimming cut 8 bases from V and 6 bases from J; bases unmatched to any gene: 5. Germline V CDR1 and CDR2: KGHSH, LQKENI. This chain's CDR3 is CASAQGAGQPQHF. In DNA form, the CDR3 reads TGTGCCAGCGCACAGGGGGCGGGTCAGCCCCAGCATTTT.

The V gene is TRBV28, the J gene TRBJ2-3, with TRBD2 as a possible D gene (7 bases). The CDR3 covers 15 residues. Between the trimmed V and J ends, which lost 5 bases and 6 bases, there was a span of 18 bases. CDR1 and CDR2 from the germline V gene are MDHEN and SYDVKM. DNA for the CDR3: TGTGCCAGCAGTACTATAGGGGGAGGGCCGGATACGCAGTATTTT. Amino acid sequence: CASSTIGGGPDTQYF.

V is TRBV27 and J is TRBJ2-5; D gene unclear. There are 12 residues in the CDR3. Germline CDR1 is MNHEY and CDR2 is SMNVEV (reference sequence). V lost 9 bases and J 10 bases, leaving 18 bases between the germline ends. As DNA, the CDR3 is TGTGCCAGACCCCGGGTCATAGGCCTCCAGTACTTC. Translating it yields CARPRVIGLQYF.

CDR3 protein: CASSARDRGREQFF. CDR3 DNA sequence: TGTGCCAGCTCAGCGAGGGACAGGGGTCGGGAGCAGTTCTTC. J is TRBJ2-1 and V is TRBV2; 10 nucleotides agree with TRBD1. Germline lookup yields CDR1 SNHLY and CDR2 FYNNEI. The CDR3 extends over 14 amino acids. V was clipped by 8 bases and J by 10 bases; unmatched bases: 11.

The rearrangement joins TRBV7-6 to TRBJ2-5, with D uncertain. Germline loops: CDR1 SGHVS, CDR2 FNYEAQ. The CDR3 runs to 13 residues. The V end lost 0 bases, the J end lost 7 bases, and 9 bases lay between the germline ends. DNA of the CDR3: TGTGCCAGCAGCTTAGCGGCAGGTGGGACCCAGTACTTC. It yields the protein CASSLAAGGTQYF.

The chain combines TRBV10-1 with TRBJ2-7, with TRBD1 matching over 7 bases. The CDR3 runs 11 residues. Trimming removed 10 bases from V and 5 bases from J; junction bases left unmatched: 5. Germline V lookup: CDR1 WNHNN, CDR2 SYGVQD (reference sequence). CDR3 bases: TGCGCCACCCAAGGGGGCCACGAGCAGTACTTC. This sequence encodes CATQGGHEQYF.

The chain is built from TRBV15 and TRBJ2-5, with TRBD1 matching over 8 bases. V was clipped by 5 bases and J by 5 bases; unmatched bases: 10. There are 15 residues in the CDR3. Germline V gene sequence: CDR1 LNHNV, CDR2 YYDKDF (reference sequence). The CDR3 reads CATSGRQGITETQYF. For the CDR3, the DNA is TGTGCCACCAGCGGACGACAGGGGATTACGGAGACCCAGTACTTC.

The chain joins TRBV9 to TRBJ2-2; 8 bases map to TRBD2. The CDR3 is 15 amino acids. CDR1 and CDR2 from the germline V gene are SGDLS and YYNGEE. The ends lost 2 bases at V and 3 bases at J; junction bases unmatched: 3. The chain's CDR3 is CASSVTSGYTGELFF. The CDR3 DNA is TGTGCCAGCAGCGTCACTAGCGGATACACCGGGGAGCTGTTTTTT.